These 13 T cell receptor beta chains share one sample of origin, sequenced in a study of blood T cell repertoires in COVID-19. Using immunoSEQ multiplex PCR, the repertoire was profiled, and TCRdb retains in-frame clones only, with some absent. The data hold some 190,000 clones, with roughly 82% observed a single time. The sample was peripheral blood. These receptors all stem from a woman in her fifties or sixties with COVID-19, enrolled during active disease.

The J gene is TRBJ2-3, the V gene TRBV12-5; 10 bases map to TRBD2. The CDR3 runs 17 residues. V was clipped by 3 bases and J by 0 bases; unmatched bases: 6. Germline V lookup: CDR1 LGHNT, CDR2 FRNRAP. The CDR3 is CASGFSSGGPSTDTQYF. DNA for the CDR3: TGTGCTAGTGGTTTCTCTAGCGGGGGCCCTAGCACAGATACGCAGTATTTT. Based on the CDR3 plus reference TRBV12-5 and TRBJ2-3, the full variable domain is DARVTQTPRHKVTEMGQEVTMRCQPILGHNTVFWYRQTMMQGLELLAYFRNRAPLDDSGMPKDRFSAEMPDATLATLKIQPSEPRDSAVYFCASGFSSGGPSTDTQYFGPGTRLTVL.

CDR3 in DNA: TGTGCCAGCAGCCTGCCGACAGGGAGCTACGAGCAGTACTTC. Translating gives CASSLPTGSYEQYF. The V and J genes are TRBV5-6 and TRBJ2-7; 7 bases match TRBD1. The trim removed 4 bases at V and 3 bases at J, leaving 7 bases unmatched. Germline V gives CDR1 SGHDT, CDR2 YYEEEE. CDR3 length equals 14 residues.

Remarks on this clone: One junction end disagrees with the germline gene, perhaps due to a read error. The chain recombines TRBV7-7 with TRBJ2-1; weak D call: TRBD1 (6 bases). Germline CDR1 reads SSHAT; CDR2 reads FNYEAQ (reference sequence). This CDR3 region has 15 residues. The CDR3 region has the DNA TGTGCTAGCAGCCCAAGGACAGTGGCCCTCAATGAGCAGTTCTTC. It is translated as CASSPRTVALNEQFF. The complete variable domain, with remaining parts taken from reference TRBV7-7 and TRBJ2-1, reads GAGVSQSPRYKVTKRGQDVTLRCDPISSHATLYWYQQALGQGPEFLTYFNYEAQPDKSGLPSDRFSAERPEGSISTLTIQRTEQRDSAMYRCASSPRTVALNEQFFGPGTRLTVL.

This CDR3 is CASRIGTGRGYTF. Written as DNA, the CDR3 is TGTGCCAGCAGGATCGGGACAGGCCGTGGCTACACCTTC. V and J are TRBV28 and TRBJ1-2; TRBD1 aligns across 8 bases. The CDR3 runs to 13 residues. Trimming at V came to 6 bases and at J to 7 bases, leaving 7 bases not matched to a gene. From germline, CDR1 is MDHEN and CDR2 SYDVKM.

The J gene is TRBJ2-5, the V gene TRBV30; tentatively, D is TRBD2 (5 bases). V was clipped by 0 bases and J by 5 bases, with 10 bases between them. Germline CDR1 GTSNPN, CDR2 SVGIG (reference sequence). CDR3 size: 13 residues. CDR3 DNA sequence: TGTGCCTGGAGTGTACGCAGGAGGGAGACCCAGTACTTC. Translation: CAWSVRRRETQYF.

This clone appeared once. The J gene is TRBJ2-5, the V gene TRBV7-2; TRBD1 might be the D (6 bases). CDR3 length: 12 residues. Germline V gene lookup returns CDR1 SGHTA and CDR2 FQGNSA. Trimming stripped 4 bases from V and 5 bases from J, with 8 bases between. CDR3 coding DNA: TGTGCCAGCAGCTGGGGGCAGGAGACCCAGTACTTC. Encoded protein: CASSWGQETQYF.

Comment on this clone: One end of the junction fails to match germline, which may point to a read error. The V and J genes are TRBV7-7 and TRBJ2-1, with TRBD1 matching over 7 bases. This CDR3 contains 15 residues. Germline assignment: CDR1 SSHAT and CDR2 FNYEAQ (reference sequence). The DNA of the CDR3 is TGTGCTAGCAGCCGACAGGGTTCTGGGTACAATGAGCAGTTCTTC. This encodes CASSRQGSGYNEQFF.

Here the CDR3 DNA reads TGTGCCAGCAGTTATATAGCGGGAGGGATCCAAGAGACCCAGTACTTC. This codes for CASSYIAGGIQETQYF. V and J are TRBV6-2 or TRBV6-3 and TRBJ2-5, with 11 bases aligning to TRBD2. V was clipped by 3 bases and J by 1 base; unmatched bases: 4. The CDR3 consists of 16 residues. Germline CDR1 and CDR2: MNHEY and SVGEGT.

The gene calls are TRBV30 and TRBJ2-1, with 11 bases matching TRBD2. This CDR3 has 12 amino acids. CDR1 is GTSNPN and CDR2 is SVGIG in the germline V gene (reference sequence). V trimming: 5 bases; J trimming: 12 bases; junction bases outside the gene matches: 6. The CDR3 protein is CAWDLAGGRQFF. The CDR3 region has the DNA TGTGCCTGGGACCTAGCGGGGGGTAGGCAGTTCTTC.

CDR3 coding DNA: TGTGCCAGCACGGGAAGGGACAGGGGCCAAGAGACCCAGTACTTC. As protein: CASTGRDRGQETQYF. The V and J genes are TRBV6-6 and TRBJ2-5; 10 bases fit TRBD1. This CDR3 spans 15 amino acids. The V gene's germline CDR1 is MNHNY and CDR2 SVGAGI (reference sequence). Trimming removed 7 bases from V and 1 base from J; junction bases left unmatched: 6.

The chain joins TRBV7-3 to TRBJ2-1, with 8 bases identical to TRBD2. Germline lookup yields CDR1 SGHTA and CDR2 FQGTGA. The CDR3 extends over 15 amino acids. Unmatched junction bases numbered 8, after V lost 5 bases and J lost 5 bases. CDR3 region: CASSPSGGVDNEQFF. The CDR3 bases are TGTGCCAGCAGCCCCTCGGGGGGGGTGGACAATGAGCAGTTCTTC.

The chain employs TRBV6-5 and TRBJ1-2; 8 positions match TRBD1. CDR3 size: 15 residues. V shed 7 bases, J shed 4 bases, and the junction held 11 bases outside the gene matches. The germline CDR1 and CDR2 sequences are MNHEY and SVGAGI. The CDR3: CASNTGTGPLYGYTF. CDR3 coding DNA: TGTGCCAGCAACACCGGGACAGGCCCTCTCTATGGCTACACCTTC.

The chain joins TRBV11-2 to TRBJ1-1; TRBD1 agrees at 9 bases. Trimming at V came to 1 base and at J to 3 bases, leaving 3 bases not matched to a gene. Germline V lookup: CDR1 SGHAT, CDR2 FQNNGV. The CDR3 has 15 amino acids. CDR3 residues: CASSLVWTGDTEAFF. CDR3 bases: TGTGCCAGCAGCTTAGTCTGGACAGGGGACACTGAAGCTTTCTTT.